The 19 T cell receptor beta chains below all came from one sample that was sequenced in a study of technical replicates of blood from a handful of donors. Here immunoSEQ multiplex PCR was the method, and the copy in TCRdb shows in-frame clones only, minus some. The sample holds some 90,000 clones, about 95% seen once. The sequenced sample was T cells isolated from PBMCs. The receptors stem from a human donor in good health.

This clone was counted only a few times. J is TRBJ1-1 and V is TRBV5-1, with a tentative D call TRBD1 (5 bases). V lost 0 bases and J lost 2, with 14 bases in between. The CDR3 has 16 residues. Germline V lookup: CDR1 SGHRS, CDR2 YFSETQ. CDR3 sequence reads: CASSLGARQSNTEAFF. CDR3 coding DNA: TGCGCCAGCAGCTTGGGGGCTCGACAGAGCAACACTGAAGCTTTCTTT.

This chain connects TRBV9 to TRBJ2-7; D might be TRBD1 (6 bases). The CDR3 has 14 amino acids. Trimming left V 0 bases short and J 0 bases short, with 7 bases between. Looked up from germline, CDR1 is SGDLS and CDR2 is YYNGEE. CDR3 sequence: CASSVGGPSYEQYF. In nucleotides, the CDR3 is TGTGCCAGCAGCGTAGGGGGGCCCTCCTACGAGCAGTACTTC.

V gene TRBV6-1 combines with J gene TRBJ2-3; D is undetermined. Germline values: CDR1 MNHNS, CDR2 SASEGT. V lost 1 base and J 2 bases, leaving 7 bases between the germline ends. This CDR3 spans 14 amino acids. CDR3 loop: CASSEVDTTDTQYF. The CDR3 nucleotides read TGTGCCAGCAGTGAAGTAGACACCACAGATACGCAGTATTTT.

The rearrangement links TRBV2 to TRBJ2-7, with TRBD2 as a possible D gene (7 bases). CDR3 length: 14 amino acids. Trimming pared 4 bases from V and 5 bases from J, leaving 15 bases between. In germline, CDR1 is SNHLY, CDR2 FYNNEI. The CDR3 nucleotides are TGTGCCAGCAGTGTTTTAGGGGGGGCCGACGAGCAGTACTTC. This sequence encodes CASSVLGGADEQYF.

J is TRBJ2-5 and V is TRBV7-3, with TRBD2 as a possible D gene (5 bases). The CDR3 spans 15 residues. CDR1 is SGHTA, CDR2 FQGTGA, per germline. V was clipped by 1 base and J by 5 bases, with 14 bases between them. The chain's CDR3 is CASSLMGEAAETQYF. Written as DNA, the CDR3 is TGTGCCAGCAGCTTAATGGGAGAAGCCGCGGAGACCCAGTACTTC.

The rearrangement joins TRBV5-5 to TRBJ1-3; maybe TRBD1 (6 bases). In germline, CDR1 is SGHKS, CDR2 YYEKEE (reference sequence). This CDR3 spans 15 amino acids. Trimming pared 3 bases from V and 5 bases from J, leaving 15 bases between. The CDR3 region has the DNA TGTGCCAGCAGCTCCGGGACATCAGGCAGAAACACCATATATTTT. This codes for CASSSGTSGRNTIYF.

The rearrangement uses TRBV11-3 and TRBJ2-3; possible D gene TRBD2, 5 bases. The germline gives CDR1 SGHNT, CDR2 YENEEA. The length of the CDR3 is 16 residues. The V end was cut by 0 bases, the J end by 2 bases, with 12 bases between. The CDR3 DNA is TGTGCCAGCAGCTTAGATATCGGACTGGACACAGATACGCAGTATTTT. As protein: CASSLDIGLDTDTQYF. The complete variable domain, with remaining parts taken from reference TRBV11-3 and TRBJ2-3, reads EAGVVQSPRYKIIEKKQPVAFWCNPISGHNTLYWYLQNLGQGPELLIRYENEEAVDDSQLPKDRFSAERLKGVDSTLKIQPAELGDSAVYLCASSLDIGLDTDTQYFGPGTRLTVL.

The rearrangement joins TRBV7-2 to TRBJ2-1, with a tentative D call TRBD1 (6 bases). Trimming left V 0 bases short and J 8 bases short, with 14 bases between. CDR3 length: 15 amino acids. Per the germline V gene, CDR1 is SGHTA and CDR2 is FQGNSA. The CDR3 region is CASSLAPGVEDEQFF. The CDR3 coding sequence is TGTGCCAGCAGCTTAGCTCCAGGGGTAGAGGATGAGCAGTTCTTC.

The V and J genes are TRBV25-1 and TRBJ2-7; D unresolved. The CDR3 is made up of 13 amino acids. Germline CDR1 and CDR2: MGHDK and SYGVNS. Trimming took 3 bases from V and 1 from J, leaving 7 bases between them. CDR3 in amino acids: CASSDLLSYEQYF. CDR3 nucleotides: TGTGCCAGCAGTGACCTATTATCCTACGAGCAGTACTTC.

This sequence joins TRBV27 and TRBJ2-1; 10 nucleotides align to TRBD2. Germline CDR1 MNHEY, CDR2 SMNVEV (reference sequence). The CDR3 sequence is 17 residues long. With 8 bases clipped from V and 5 bases from J, the junction kept 15 bases outside the gene matches. The CDR3 region is CASFSKSGTSADNEQFF. The DNA of the CDR3 is TGTGCCAGCTTTTCTAAGAGCGGGACTAGCGCGGACAATGAGCAGTTCTTC.

The genes are TRBV7-8 and TRBJ1-2; D not certain. Trimming pared 9 bases from V and 5 bases from J, leaving 16 bases between. Germline loops: CDR1 SGHVS, CDR2 FQNEAQ. The CDR3 length is 13 residues. In nucleotides, the CDR3 is TGTGCCAGTTTGCCCTACGATTTATATGGCTACACCTTC. Protein: CASLPYDLYGYTF.

This chain links TRBV7-8 with TRBJ2-7; D possibly corresponds to TRBD1 (5 bases). This CDR3 contains 15 residues. Trimming took off 1 base at V and 2 bases at J, with 12 bases between the two ends. Germline lookup yields CDR1 SGHVS and CDR2 FQNEAQ. CDR3 nucleotides: TGTGCCAGCAGCTTAGTCAGGGTACGGCCCTACGAGCAGTACTTC. Its protein is CASSLVRVRPYEQYF.

The chain combines TRBV19 with TRBJ1-1; a weak D match, TRBD1 (5 bases). Trimming stripped 9 bases from V and 0 bases from J, with 14 bases between. CDR3 length: 14 residues. Germline loops: CDR1 LNHDA, CDR2 SQIVND (reference sequence). The CDR3 DNA follows: TGTGCCAGCCGCTACGGGGGTGTGAACACTGAAGCTTTCTTT. This sequence encodes CASRYGGVNTEAFF.

This clone was recorded once. V is TRBV7-3 and J is TRBJ2-1, with D possibly being TRBD2 (5 bases). The CDR3 has 15 residues. The V gene's germline CDR1 is SGHTA and CDR2 FQGTGA. Trimming pared 2 bases from V and 3 bases from J, leaving 11 bases between. The CDR3 DNA is TGTGCCAGCAGCTTAGGCGGAGGACTCTACAATGAGCAGTTCTTC. Encoded protein: CASSLGGGLYNEQFF. The variable domain in full, with the rest retrieved from reference TRBV7-3 and TRBJ2-1, is GAGVSQTPSNKVTEKGKYVELRCDPISGHTALYWYRQSLGQGPEFLIYFQGTGAADDSGLPNDRFFAVRPEGSVSTLKIQRTERGDSAVYLCASSLGGGLYNEQFFGPGTRLTVL.

The V call is TRBV27, the J call TRBJ2-3, with 11 bases aligning to TRBD2. V shed 5 bases, J shed 2 bases, and the junction held 12 bases outside the gene matches. The CDR3 extends over 18 amino acids. Germline lookup yields CDR1 MNHEY and CDR2 SMNVEV (reference sequence). The CDR3 DNA sequence: TGTGCCAGCAGTATGGGACTAGCGGACTTACTAACCACAGATACGCAGTATTTT. Translating gives CASSMGLADLLTTDTQYF.

This CDR3 reads CATRQGYEQYF. Here the CDR3 DNA reads TGTGCCACCAGACAGGGCTACGAGCAGTACTTC. The chain uses TRBV15 and TRBJ2-7; a possible D gene is TRBD1 (6 bases). The germline V and J ends were trimmed by 6 bases and 3 bases, with 6 bases remaining between them. This CDR3 has 11 residues. Germline CDR1 and CDR2: LNHNV and YYDKDF (reference sequence).

A single count supports this clone. This chain links TRBV6-5 with TRBJ2-5; 7 positions agree with TRBD1. This CDR3 is built from 16 residues. The junction had 11 bases not matched to a gene; V was cut back by 2 bases and J by 5 bases. CDR1 MNHEY and CDR2 SVGAGI come from the germline V gene. The CDR3 here is CASSYKQGEFQETQYF. CDR3 nucleotide sequence: TGTGCCAGCAGTTACAAGCAGGGGGAATTTCAGGAGACCCAGTACTTC.

The table lists this clone with a count of one. The CDR3 region has the DNA TGCGCCAGCAGCTTCGACAGGGGACGGAGCTATGGCTACACCTTC. Protein product: CASSFDRGRSYGYTF. V is TRBV5-1 and J is TRBJ1-2, with 8 nucleotides matching TRBD1. The CDR3 contains 15 residues. Germline V CDR1 and CDR2: SGHRS, YFSETQ. With 2 bases clipped from V and 4 bases from J, the junction kept 7 bases outside the gene matches.

The rearrangement joins TRBV5-1 to TRBJ2-2; 9 nucleotides align to TRBD1. V was pared by 1 base and J by 7 bases, with 5 bases of the junction left unmatched. CDR3 size: 15 residues. The V gene's germline CDR1 is SGHRS and CDR2 YFSETQ. This CDR3 is CASSLRTGEDGELFF. CDR3 nucleotide sequence: TGCGCCAGCAGCTTGCGGACAGGGGAGGACGGGGAGCTGTTTTTT.